The 12 T cell receptor beta chains in this list originate from one sample, sequenced in a study of T cells in Graves' hyperthyroidism and ophthalmopathy. Researchers amplified the TCR beta CDR3 regions from RNA transcripts. The HTBI primer set was used in a first-round RT-PCR of the TCR CDR3. Using its own MiXCR run on the multiplex PCR reads, TCRdb lists one record per CDR3 protein. This sample has fewer than 350,000 distinct CDR3 sequences; 15% to 20% occur once, and the top ten carry around 15%. The sample consisted of blood. Receptors originate from a woman aged 40-49 years with Graves' ophthalmopathy.

This clonotype was seen at least ten times. The chain carries TRBV6-1 and TRBJ1-5; the D is unclear. The V and J ends lost 4 bases and 3 bases respectively, with 10 bases between them. The CDR3 loop spans 14 amino acids. Germline assignment: CDR1 MNHNS and CDR2 SASEGT. Here the CDR3 reads CASSVSQTNQPQHF. For the CDR3, the DNA is TGTGCCAGCAGTGTATCACAGACCAATCAGCCCCAGCATTTT.

This clonotype occurred a few times. CDR3 residues: CASSFGEGNTYEQYF. CDR3 in DNA: TGCGCCAGCAGCTTTGGCGAAGGAAATACCTACGAGCAGTACTTC. The J gene is TRBJ2-7, the V gene TRBV5-1; no firm D call. Germline loops: CDR1 SGHRS, CDR2 YFSETQ. V was trimmed by 2 bases and J by 2 bases, leaving 14 bases between them. The CDR3 contains 15 residues.

This clonotype was recorded many times. This rearrangement joins TRBV7-2 to TRBJ2-7; 7 bases are shared with TRBD1. CDR1 and CDR2 from the germline V gene are SGHTA and FQGNSA. The V and J ends lost 2 bases and 0 bases, in that order; junction bases with no gene match: 10. This CDR3 has 17 residues. The CDR3 region has the DNA TGTGCCAGCAGCTTAATGCCACAGGGGACCAGCTCCTACGAGCAGTACTTC. Its protein is CASSLMPQGTSSYEQYF.

This clonotype was counted ten times or more. This rearrangement joins TRBV6-1 to TRBJ1-2; D not resolved. The CDR3 runs to 15 residues. V lost 0 bases and J lost 7, with 15 bases in between. Germline CDR1 reads MNHNS; CDR2 reads SASEGT. CDR3 amino acids: CASSEALTPPGGYTF. CDR3 nucleotide sequence: TGTGCCAGCAGTGAAGCGCTTACACCGCCAGGTGGCTACACCTTC.

This clonotype has ten or more counts. The V gene is TRBV4-2, the J gene TRBJ1-5; D gene unclear. The CDR3 totals 16 residues. Looked up from germline, CDR1 is LGHNA and CDR2 is YNFKEQ. Trimming removed 0 bases at V and 0 bases at J, with 9 bases between. CDR3 bases: TGTGCCAGCAGCCAAGAGATATCAACTAGCAATCAGCCCCAGCATTTT. This codes for CASSQEISTSNQPQHF.

This clonotype was observed many times. The V gene is TRBV7-9, the J gene TRBJ2-7; no definite D call. The CDR3 spans 12 residues. Germline V lookup: CDR1 SEHNR, CDR2 FQNEAQ (reference sequence). Trimming stripped 2 bases from V and 7 bases from J, with 9 bases between. CDR3 nucleotide sequence: TGTGCCAGCAGCTTAAAGACGGCGGAGCAGTACTTC. Translated, it gives CASSLKTAEQYF. The full variable domain, its missing parts supplied by reference TRBV7-9 and TRBJ2-7, is DTGVSQNPRHKITKRGQNVTFRCDPISEHNRLYWYRQTLGQGPEFLTYFQNEAQLEKSRLLSDRFSAERPKGSFSTLEIQRTEQGDSAMYLCASSLKTAEQYFGPGTRLTVT.

This clonotype was seen at least ten times. The chain combines TRBV6-1 with TRBJ2-7; unclear D gene. The V end lost 6 bases, the J end lost 3 bases, and 9 bases lay between the germline ends. The CDR3 consists of 12 residues. Per the germline V gene, CDR1 is MNHNS and CDR2 is SASEGT. CDR3 region: CASREFFYEQYF. CDR3 DNA: TGTGCCAGCAGGGAGTTTTTCTACGAGCAGTACTTC.

There are many counts of this clonotype. The genes are TRBV2 and TRBJ2-5, with 10 bases lining up with TRBD2. The trim removed 7 bases at V and 2 bases at J, leaving 4 bases unmatched. This CDR3 is built from 14 residues. CDR1 is SNHLY and CDR2 is FYNNEI in the germline V gene. The CDR3 is CASKEREGQETQYF. CDR3 sequence (DNA): TGTGCCAGCAAGGAGCGGGAGGGTCAAGAGACCCAGTACTTC. Filled out from reference TRBV2 and TRBJ2-5, the complete variable domain reads EPEVTQTPSHQVTQMGQEVILRCVPISNHLYFYWYRQILGQKVEFLVSFYNNEISEKSEIFDDQFSVERPDGSNFTLKIRSTKLEDSAMYFCASKEREGQETQYFGPGTRLLVL.

This clonotype was recorded at least ten times. This rearrangement joins TRBV20-1 to TRBJ1-1, with a tentative D call TRBD1 (5 bases). Per germline, CDR1 DFQATT and CDR2 SNEGSKA (reference sequence). V shed 5 bases and J shed 1 base, with 17 bases lying between them. The CDR3 has 15 residues. The CDR3 nucleotides read TGCAGTGCTGAACTACTTAGGGGAAGGAACACTGAAGCTTTCTTT. Translating gives CSAELLRGRNTEAFF.

This clonotype has ten or more counts. The V and J genes are TRBV12-3 or TRBV12-4 and TRBJ2-7; D call uncertain. CDR3 size: 15 residues. V shed 4 bases and J shed 2 bases, with 15 bases lying between them. CDR3 sequence: CASSSLWSGTYEQYF. In nucleotides, the CDR3 is TGTGCCAGCAGTTCCTTATGGTCAGGAACCTACGAGCAGTACTTC.

This clonotype was counted only a few times. The rearrangement links TRBV30 to TRBJ1-5; perhaps TRBD1 as D (5 bases). Germline CDR1 reads GTSNPN; CDR2 reads SVGIG (reference sequence). The germline V and J ends were trimmed by 0 bases and 4 bases, with 10 bases remaining between them. CDR3 length equals 14 residues. CDR3 amino acids: CAWSVKGMNQPQHF. CDR3 coding DNA: TGTGCCTGGAGTGTGAAGGGGATGAATCAGCCCCAGCATTTT.

This clonotype was observed many times. J is TRBJ2-7 and V is TRBV9, with D uncertain. V was cut by 0 bases and J by 1 base, with 8 bases left in between. Germline CDR1 SGDLS, CDR2 YYNGEE. The CDR3 has 14 amino acids. CDR3 nucleotide sequence: TGTGCCAGCAGCGTAGAGGGCGATTCCTACGAGCAGTACTTC. This gives the protein CASSVEGDSYEQYF.